This T cell receptor (beta chain) is drawn from a study of cytomegalovirus exposure and HLA in healthy donors. Study results and limitations: HLA alleles were associated with some 16,000 TCR beta sequences in a later analysis at 0.05 false discovery rate. In vitro work confirmed that a few CMV-associated chains recognize CMV antigens. Later on, a genetic analysis was performed. It linked a missense variant in DCLRE1C with V- and J-gene trimming of TCR beta.

Primers included in the PCR were 60 Vbeta and 13 Jbeta primers. TCRdb keeps only in-frame clones here, not all; method: immunoSEQ multiplex PCR. Seen here are 55,000 to 80,000 clones, about 70% observed once, and the top ten hold about 1.9%. Concerning this clone itself: The antigen is undetermined.

This clonotype originated in a woman in her twenties or thirties in good health and CMV-seronegative. Sequenced: PBMCs.

The CDR3 loop reads CASSYGRDNSPLHF. In nucleotides, the CDR3 is TGTGCCAGCAGTTACGGCAGGGATAATTCACCCCTCCACTTT. The chain is built from TRBV6-6 and TRBJ1-6; a possible D gene is TRBD1 (5 bases). Trimming took off 2 bases at V and 5 bases at J, with 7 bases between the two ends. The CDR3 length is 14 residues. Germline V gene data show CDR1 as MNHNY and CDR2 as SVGAGI (reference sequence).